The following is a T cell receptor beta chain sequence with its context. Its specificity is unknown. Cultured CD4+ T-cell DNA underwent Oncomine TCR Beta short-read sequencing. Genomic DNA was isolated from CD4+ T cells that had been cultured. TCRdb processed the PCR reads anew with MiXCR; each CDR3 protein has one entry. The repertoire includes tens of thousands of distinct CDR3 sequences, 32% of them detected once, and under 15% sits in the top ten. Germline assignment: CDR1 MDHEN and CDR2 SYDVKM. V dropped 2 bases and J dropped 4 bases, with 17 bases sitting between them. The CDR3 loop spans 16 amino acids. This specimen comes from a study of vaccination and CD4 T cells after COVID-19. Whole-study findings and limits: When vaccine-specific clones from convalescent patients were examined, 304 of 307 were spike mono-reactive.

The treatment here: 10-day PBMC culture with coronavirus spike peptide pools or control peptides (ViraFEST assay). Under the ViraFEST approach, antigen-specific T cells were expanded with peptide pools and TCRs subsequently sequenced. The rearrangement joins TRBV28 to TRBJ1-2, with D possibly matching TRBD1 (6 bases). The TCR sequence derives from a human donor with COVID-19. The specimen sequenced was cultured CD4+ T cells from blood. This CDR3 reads CASSLGGGGASYGYTF. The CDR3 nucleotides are TGTGCCAGCAGTTTAGGGGGCGGTGGGGCGTCCTATGGCTACACCTTC.